This TCR beta chain emerged from a study of response to subunit inactivated influenza vaccine. The germline V gene encodes CDR1 SGHRS and CDR2 YFSETQ. After removal of 2 bases from V and 4 bases from J, the junction contained 2 bases not matched to a gene. CDR3 size: 13 residues. TCRdb ran MiXCR on the RT-PCR reads and lists one entry per CDR3 protein. The data contain over 750,000 distinct CDR3 sequences, over 20% of them singletons. This chain uses TRBV5-1 with TRBJ1-2; 7 bases align to TRBD1. This TCR derives from a man in his fifties who received an inactivated influenza vaccine. This specimen consisted of PBMCs from blood, obtained less than 6 days after vaccination. The CDR3 is CASSFGDSYGYTF. DNA of the CDR3: TGCGCCAGCAGCTTTGGGGACAGCTATGGCTACACCTTC.